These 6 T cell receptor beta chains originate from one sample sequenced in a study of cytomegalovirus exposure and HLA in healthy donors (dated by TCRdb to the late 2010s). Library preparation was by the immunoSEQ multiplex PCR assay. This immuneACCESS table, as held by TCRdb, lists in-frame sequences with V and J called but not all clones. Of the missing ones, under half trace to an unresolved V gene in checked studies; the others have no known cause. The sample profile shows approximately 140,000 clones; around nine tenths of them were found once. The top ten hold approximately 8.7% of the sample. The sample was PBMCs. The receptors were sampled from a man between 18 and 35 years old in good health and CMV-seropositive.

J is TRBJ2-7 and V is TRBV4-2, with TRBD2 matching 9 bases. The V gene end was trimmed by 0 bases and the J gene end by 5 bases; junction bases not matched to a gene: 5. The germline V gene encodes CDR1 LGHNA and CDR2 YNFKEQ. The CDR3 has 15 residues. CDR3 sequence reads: CASSQDPVAGDEQYF. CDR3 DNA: TGTGCCAGCAGCCAAGACCCGGTAGCGGGAGACGAGCAGTACTTC.

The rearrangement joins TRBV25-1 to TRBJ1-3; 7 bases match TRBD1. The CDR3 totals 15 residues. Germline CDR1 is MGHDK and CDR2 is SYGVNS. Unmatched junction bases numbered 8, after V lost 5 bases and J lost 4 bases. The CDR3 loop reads CASSLHRGSGNTIYF. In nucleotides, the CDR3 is TGTGCCAGCAGTCTCCACAGGGGATCCGGAAACACCATATATTTT.

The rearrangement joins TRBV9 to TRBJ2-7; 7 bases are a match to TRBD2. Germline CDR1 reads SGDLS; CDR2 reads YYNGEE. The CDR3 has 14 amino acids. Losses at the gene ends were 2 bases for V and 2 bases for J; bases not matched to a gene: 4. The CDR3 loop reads CASSVTSATYEQYF. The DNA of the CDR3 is TGTGCCAGCAGCGTCACTAGCGCAACCTACGAGCAGTACTTC.

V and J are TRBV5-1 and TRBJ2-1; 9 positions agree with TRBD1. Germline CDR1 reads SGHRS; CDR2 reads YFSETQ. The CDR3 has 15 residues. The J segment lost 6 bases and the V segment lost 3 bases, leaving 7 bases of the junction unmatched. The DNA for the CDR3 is TGCGCCAGCAGCTCAACAACAGGGGGCTTCAATGAGCAGTTCTTC. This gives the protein CASSSTTGGFNEQFF. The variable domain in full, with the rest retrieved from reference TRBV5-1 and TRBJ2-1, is KAGVTQTPRYLIKTRGQQVTLSCSPISGHRSVSWYQQTPGQGLQFLFEYFSETQRNKGNFPGRFSGRQFSNSRSEMNVSTLELGDSALYLCASSSTTGGFNEQFFGPGTRLTVL.

The CDR3 sequence: CASSDARASNQPQHF. The CDR3 DNA is TGTGCCAGCAGTGATGCCAGGGCTAGCAATCAGCCCCAGCATTTT. V gene TRBV6-1 combines with J gene TRBJ1-5; a possible D gene is TRBD1 (5 bases). The CDR3 extends over 15 amino acids. Germline V lookup: CDR1 MNHNS, CDR2 SASEGT. V was clipped by 3 bases and J by 0 bases, with 9 bases between them.

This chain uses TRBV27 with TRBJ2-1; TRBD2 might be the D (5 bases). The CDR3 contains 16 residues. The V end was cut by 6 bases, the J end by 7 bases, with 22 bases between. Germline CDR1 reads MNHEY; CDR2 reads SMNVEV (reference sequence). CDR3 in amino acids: CASSPSIGVLLNEQFF. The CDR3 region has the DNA TGTGCCAGCAGCCCTTCCATCGGGGTCCTACTAAATGAGCAGTTCTTC.